This T cell receptor (beta chain) was identified in a study of T cells in Graves' hyperthyroidism and ophthalmopathy. Amplification yielded TCR beta CDR3 regions, with RNA transcripts as the source. Carried out on the TCR CDR3, a first-round RT-PCR used the HTBI primer set. TCRdb re-analysed the multiplex PCR reads in MiXCR, keeping a single row per CDR3 protein. The data show under 300,000 distinct CDR3 sequences, about 14% seen once. Sample: blood. This receptor was taken from a woman in her twenties or thirties with Graves' hyperthyroidism that later progressed to Graves' ophthalmopathy.

The CDR3 DNA follows: TGTGCCAGCAGCTTCCTCAAACAGGGAGGTAATTCACCCCTCCACTTT. It is translated as CASSFLKQGGNSPLHF. The chain combines TRBV5-6 with TRBJ1-6, with a possible D match to TRBD1 (6 bases). The CDR3 has 16 residues. V was trimmed by 2 bases and J by 6 bases, leaving 15 bases between them. CDR1 and CDR2 from the germline V gene are SGHDT and YYEEEE. Full variable domain (missing parts from reference TRBV5-6 and TRBJ1-6): DAGVTQSPTHLIKTRGQQVTLRCSPKSGHDTVSWYQQALGQGPQFIFQYYEEEERQRGNFPDRFSGHQFPNYSSELNVNALLLGDSALYLCASSFLKQGGNSPLHFGNGTRLTVT.